This entry is about one T cell receptor (beta chain). This receptor's antigen is unknown. Base qualities are not at hand, and no much larger clone is one base apart. In the prospective study, participants were roughly 18 to 95 years old, resided in approximately 22 geographic areas of the United States, and were enrolled through a virtual design. In the prospective study, cohorts were assigned on the basis of participant-reported clinical history obtained from a screening survey and a study questionnaire. Exposed participants had been in contact with someone with a PCR-confirmed or clinician-diagnosed COVID-19 case within 2 weeks of study entry. In the prospective study, whole blood, serum and a nasopharyngeal or oropharyngeal swab were collected from each participant by mobile phlebotomists. Over an approximately 2-month period, participants in the prospective study had the option of providing additional blood draws and questionnaires. Before DNA extraction, blood samples from the prospective study were shipped at room temperature or frozen.

TCRbeta CDR3 regions were amplified from genomic DNA using the immunoSEQ Assay, a bias-controlled multiplex PCR. Concerning the study's data processing: Within the assay, amplification of reference gene primers was used to estimate how many nucleated cells each sample contained. Sequence reads were collapsed and filtered to measure the absolute abundance of every unique TCRbeta CDR3 rearrangement. Productive Simpson clonality was computed per sample as the square root of Simpson's diversity index over productive rearrangements. As stored in TCRdb, this immuneACCESS dataset retains in-frame rearrangements with V and J assigned. A fraction of the clones does not appear; measured against another copy, unresolved V genes explain less than half of the discrepancy, and the remainder lacks a known reason. The V and J calls and clone size come from that table; D and trimming were worked out from the DNA. The sample records 350,000 to 450,000 clones, approximately 91% of which are singletons. Of the sample, 0.8% to 0.9% falls within the top ten clones.

The sample is drawn from a study of blood T cell repertoires in COVID-19 (dated by TCRdb to 2020 to 2021). General notes on the study: Samples covering the acute and convalescent phases of COVID-19 were provided by collaborators in the United States, Italy and Spain. The prospective study material was composed of cDNA or gDNA derived from T cells, B-cell-depleted T cells, or PBMCs. Subjects who had been exposed to COVID-19, were actively infected with it, or had recovered from it provided the deeply sampled blood TCRbeta repertoires that made up the dataset. The repertoires were released in a freely available public database meant as a resource for research on the immune response to SARS-CoV-2. The samples were drawn from the first 160 participants of the ongoing ImmuneRACE study and from more than 1,000 subjects provided by 6 global collaborators. The sample metadata nearly always contained a de-identified subject ID, COVID-19 status, age in years and sex. HLA class I and class II types, where available, came from metadata supplied by the sample provider rather than from assay-based typing.

After removal of 2 bases from V and 8 bases from J, the junction retains 11 bases not matched to a gene. The CDR3 holds 16 amino acids from the cysteine to the phenylalanine. Only the CDR3 portion is preserved as DNA: 48 bases, with reading frame beginning at the first base. In the germline V gene (reference sequence), CDR1 corresponds to LGHDT and CDR2 to YNNKEL. Broad study findings and their caveats: The amount of clinical and demographic metadata varied by source and participant and was provided uncurated.

The sequence links TRBV3-1 (or the pseudogene TRBV3-2) to TRBJ1-2; 10 junctional bases match TRBD1. Sample: PBMCs or T cells enriched from blood (not recorded which). This receptor was identified in a woman between 35 and 50 years old who had been exposed to COVID-19. Read as DNA, the sequence is TGTGCCAGCAGCCAAATGGCCCAACGGACAGGGGGGGGCTACACCTTC. Its product reads: CASSQMAQRTGGGYTF.